This T cell receptor (beta chain) appears in the sequencing data of a study of T cell responses to AZD1222 COVID-19 vaccine. Only in-frame clones appear in the TCRdb table, and some are missing; sequencing was by immunoSEQ multiplex PCR. The sample has 100,000 to 150,000 clones; just under 95% are singletons. The CDR3 loop spans 16 amino acids. The V gene's germline CDR1 is LGHNA and CDR2 YNFKEQ. Trimming took off 0 bases at V and 6 bases at J, with 12 bases between the two ends. The chain links TRBV4-2 to TRBJ1-6, with D hard to call. Specimen: peripheral blood, collected 28 days after the second AZD1222 dose. This TCR was sampled from an adult who received the AZD1222 COVID-19 vaccine. CDR3 bases: TGTGCCAGCAGCCAAGAGGTGGGCTTAATTAATTCACCCCTCCACTTT. As protein: CASSQEVGLINSPLHF.